This passage covers 10 T cell receptor beta chains from one sample sequenced in a study of glioma-infiltrating T cells. TCR alpha and beta CDR3 regions were amplified from RNA using iRepertoire nested multiplex PCR. One entry per CDR3 protein, called by TCRdb with MiXCR from the multiplex PCR reads. The sample holds over 100,000 distinct CDR3 sequences, around a quarter seen once. The specimen sequenced was glioma tissue, nonneoplastic brain tissue, or PBMCs (not recorded which). These receptors were taken from a human donor with low-grade glioma or glioblastoma, undergoing nonglioma brain surgery, or in good health (not recorded which).

There are many counts of this clonotype. V and J are TRBV6-1 and TRBJ1-1; D not resolved. CDR1 and CDR2 from the germline V gene are MNHNS and SASEGT. The CDR3 totals 11 residues. Trimming took 6 bases from V and 0 from J, leaving 2 bases between them. CDR3 residues: CASRMNTEAFF. In DNA form, the CDR3 reads TGTGCCAGCAGGATGAACACTGAAGCTTTCTTT.

The table lists this clonotype with many counts. The rearrangement uses TRBV20-1 and TRBJ1-1; D is unresolved. The germline V gene has CDR1 DFQATT and CDR2 SNEGSKA (reference sequence). Trimming stripped 3 bases from V and 11 bases from J, with 22 bases between. This CDR3 contains 14 residues. The CDR3 nucleotides are TGCAGTGCTAGCGTGAGCAGCGGAGTCCCCCGGGCTTTCTTT. Translation: CSASVSSGVPRAFF.

The sample holds a few counts of this clonotype. The chain recombines TRBV7-9 with TRBJ2-7, with a possible D match to TRBD2 (5 bases). Trimming took off 2 bases at V and 10 bases at J, with 15 bases between the two ends. The V gene's germline CDR1 is SEHNR and CDR2 FQNEAQ (reference sequence). CDR3 length equals 13 residues. The CDR3 nucleotides read TGTGCCAGCAGCTTATCACCCCCGCCGGGACAGTACTTC. Its translation is CASSLSPPPGQYF.

The CDR3 reads CASSLNGHPYNEQFF. DNA of the CDR3: TGTGCCAGCAGTTTGAACGGGCACCCTTACAATGAGCAGTTCTTC. The rearrangement joins TRBV27 to TRBJ2-1; D remains ambiguous. The CDR3 spans 15 residues. Trimming took 3 bases from V and 4 from J, leaving 13 bases between them. Germline V gene sequence: CDR1 MNHEY, CDR2 SMNVEV (reference sequence).

The chain uses TRBV7-8 and TRBJ2-3; D gene unclear. Trimming left V 1 base short and J 3 bases short, with 14 bases between. This CDR3 is built from 16 residues. The germline gives CDR1 SGHVS, CDR2 FQNEAQ. The CDR3 region has the DNA TGTGCCAGCAGCTTAGAAGAATTTTCTTGGACAGATACGCAGTATTTT. Residues: CASSLEEFSWTDTQYF. The full variable domain, in which reference TRBV7-8 and TRBJ2-3 provide the parts outside the CDR3, is GAGVSQSPRYKVAKRGQDVALRCDPISGHVSLFWYQQALGQGPEFLTYFQNEAQLDKSGLPSDRFFAERPEGSVSTLKIQRTQQEDSAVYLCASSLEEFSWTDTQYFGPGTRLTVL.

This clonotype was detected ten times or more. The chain joins TRBV19 to TRBJ1-2; no definite D call. The V gene's germline CDR1 is LNHDA and CDR2 SQIVND (reference sequence). This CDR3 spans 12 amino acids. The V end was cut by 8 bases, the J end by 0 bases, with 7 bases between. The CDR3 region is CASGVANYGYTF. As DNA, the CDR3 is TGTGCCAGTGGAGTAGCTAACTATGGCTACACCTTC.

In its sample, this clonotype was seen many times. V gene TRBV6-2 or TRBV6-3 combines with J gene TRBJ2-7; no clear D gene. Germline assignment: CDR1 MNHEY and CDR2 SVGEGT. V shed 0 bases and J shed 4 bases, with 4 bases lying between them. The CDR3 totals 12 residues. CDR3 amino acids: CASSYSRYEQYF. CDR3 nucleotides: TGTGCCAGCAGTTACTCCAGGTACGAGCAGTACTTC.

Of note for this clonotype: A read error may explain this, as a much larger clone is one base away. This chain joins TRBV2 and TRBJ2-7; D assignment may be TRBD1 or TRBD2 (5 bases each). Germline CDR1 is SNHLY and CDR2 is FYNNEI. The CDR3 is 14 amino acids. Trimming left V 3 bases short and J 3 bases short, with 12 bases between. CDR3 region: CASSDSGAGYEQYF. CDR3 DNA sequence: TGTGCCAGCAGTGACTCCGGGGCAGGCTACGAGCAGTACTTC.

This rearrangement joins TRBV4-2 to TRBJ1-5, with D maybe TRBD1 (5 bases). From germline, CDR1 is LGHNA and CDR2 YNFKEQ. The CDR3 sequence is 13 residues long. CDR3 sequence reads: CTSSGRGNQPQHF. The CDR3, as DNA: TGTACGAGCAGTGGCAGGGGCAATCAGCCCCAGCATTTT.

Comment on this clonotype: This may stem from a read error, because a much larger clone lies one nucleotide away. This chain connects TRBV14 to TRBJ1-1; perhaps TRBD1 as D (5 bases). CDR3 length: 16 amino acids. Germline V gene lookup returns CDR1 SGHDN and CDR2 FVKESK. CDR3 sequence: CASSQAAGKGNTKAFF. The CDR3 nucleotides read TGTGCCAGCAGCCAAGCGGCAGGGAAGGGGAACACTAAAGCTTTCTTT.